This TCR beta chain derives from a study of tumor-infiltrating lymphocytes in primary liver carcinoma. As for the study in general: Enrolled patients were male and female, aged 30 to 69 years.

Priming with a constant-region primer yielded TCR beta cDNA from about 540 ng total RNA. Three nested multiplex PCR rounds of slightly modified ARM-PCR generated TCR beta libraries. The first two PCR rounds used TRBV1-TRBV30 forward primers with a C-beta reverse primer, about 10 cycles each. A single record per CDR3 protein comes from TCRdb applying MiXCR to the multiplex PCR reads. The sample lists 75,000 or so distinct CDR3 sequences, about 70% seen once, with approximately 30% in the top ten. Study-wide points: The study found only about 7-25% of top clones in all five tumor regions.

The V and J ends lost 2 bases and 5 bases, in that order; junction bases with no gene match: 12. There are 17 residues in the CDR3. Germline V gene lookup returns CDR1 MDHEN and CDR2 SYDVKM. With regard to this clonotype: The antigen remains undetermined.

RNA and DNA were co-extracted from around 20-30 mg of unsorted bulk tissue. Every one of the tumor samples had a viable tumor cell content above 85%. This chain connects TRBV28 to TRBJ2-3, with 8 nucleotides matching TRBD2. The sequencing input was liver tumor tissue from sampling region 4. Specified subset: tumor region T4, right-lateral pole. The source of this sequence is a middle-aged man with primary liver carcinoma and hepatitis B virus infection. CDR3 region: CASSLTSGGPRGDTQYF. For the CDR3, the DNA is TGTGCCAGCAGTTTAACTAGCGGAGGACCCAGGGGAGATACGCAGTATTTT.